This paragraph reports one TCR beta chain. V lost 1 base to trimming and J lost 4 bases, with 14 bases between them. From germline, CDR1 is LGHDT and CDR2 YNNKEL (reference sequence). This CDR3 has 16 amino acids. These data come from a study of blood T cell repertoires in COVID-19. Overall study: Italy, Spain and the United States were the sources of the convalescent and acute COVID-19 samples. PBMCs, B-cell-depleted T cells, or T cells were the source of the cDNA or gDNA that made up the material.

Clones were read by immunoSEQ multiplex PCR, and TCRdb kept only the in-frame ones, dropping some. The table has approximately 140,000 clones, roughly 90% seen once; the top ten hold 2.3%. Two negative PCRs, clearance, or symptom resolution had been documented for recovered Cohort 3 donors. Sequences were obtained from PBMCs or T cells enriched from blood (not recorded which). The rearrangement joins TRBV3-1 (or the pseudogene TRBV3-2) to TRBJ1-3; D is uncertain. This TCR was sampled from a woman between 50 and 59 years old who had recovered from COVID-19. CDR3 coding DNA: TGTGCCAGCAGCCAAGGGGTCAGGTATTCCGGAAACACCATATATTTT. Protein product: CASSQGVRYSGNTIYF.